The clone carrying this T cell receptor (beta chain) has only a few counts. Germline V gene lookup returns CDR1 SQVTM and CDR2 ANQGSEA. With 6 bases clipped from V and 3 bases from J, the junction kept 12 bases outside the gene matches. The CDR3 totals 16 residues. This entry belongs to a study of T-cell memory formation after mild COVID-19. Via MiXCR, TCRdb re-called the 5' RACE reads, giving one row per CDR3 protein. Among approximately 400,000 distinct CDR3 sequences listed, 24% were seen once. The TCR was taken from an adult woman who had mild COVID-19 (a few samples of this study predate the infection). Cell type and time point are not known. The sequencing sample was made of PBMCs or a T cell subset sorted from them (not recorded which). The chain uses TRBV29-1 and TRBJ2-2, with 8 bases matching TRBD1. The CDR3 coding sequence is TGCAGCGTACGACACGTAACAGGGGGTGACACCGGGGAGCTGTTTTTT. Its translation is CSVRHVTGGDTGELFF.